What follows are 24 T cell receptor beta chains derived from one specimen sequenced in a study of cytomegalovirus exposure and HLA in healthy donors. The protocol was immunoSEQ multiplex PCR, while the TCRdb copy is restricted to in-frame clones and leaves out a portion. This table has approximately 260,000 clones, 65% to 90% appearing once. Sequencing input: PBMCs. The origin of the receptors is a young woman in good health and CMV-seronegative.

The V and J genes are TRBV27 and TRBJ2-1, with D possibly being TRBD2 (5 bases). The CDR3 runs to 17 residues. In germline, CDR1 is MNHEY, CDR2 SMNVEV (reference sequence). V dropped 3 bases and J dropped 2 bases, with 17 bases sitting between them. The CDR3 protein is CASSFSGLVPPYNEQFF. The CDR3 nucleotides are TGTGCCAGCAGTTTCTCCGGACTTGTTCCCCCCTACAATGAGCAGTTCTTC.

The rearrangement links TRBV15 to TRBJ2-7; D call uncertain. This CDR3 has 14 residues. Germline lookup yields CDR1 LNHNV and CDR2 YYDKDF (reference sequence). With 0 bases removed from V and 7 bases from J, the gap between germline ends came to 13 bases. Here the CDR3 DNA reads TGTGCCACCAGCAGAGATAACAGCCGCCGGGAGCAGTACTTC. Residues: CATSRDNSRREQYF.

The gene calls are TRBV7-6 and TRBJ2-7; TRBD1 aligns across 8 bases. Germline CDR1 is SGHVS and CDR2 is FNYEAQ. V lost 3 bases, J lost 3 bases, and 7 bases stayed unmatched. This CDR3 has 15 amino acids. The CDR3, as DNA: TGTGCCAGCAGCTTTGAAACAGGGGGGAGCTACGAGCAGTACTTC. Its translation: CASSFETGGSYEQYF.

This chain uses TRBV15 with TRBJ2-3; 12 bases are shared with TRBD2. Germline V gives CDR1 LNHNV, CDR2 YYDKDF (reference sequence). This CDR3 is 16 amino acids long. The junction had 2 bases not matched to a gene; V was cut back by 2 bases and J by 2 bases. Here the CDR3 DNA reads TGTGCCACCAGCAGACTAGCGGGGGGGAACACAGATACGCAGTATTTT. This gives the protein CATSRLAGGNTDTQYF.

This rearrangement joins TRBV28 to TRBJ1-6; 7 bases are shared with TRBD1. The CDR3 is 14 amino acids. Trimming at V came to 6 bases and at J to 7 bases, leaving 6 bases not matched to a gene. From germline, CDR1 is MDHEN and CDR2 SYDVKM. In DNA form, the CDR3 reads TGTGCCAGCAGCCCGGGACAGCAGAATTCACCCCTCCACTTT. Its translation is CASSPGQQNSPLHF.

This clone occurred a few times. The J gene is TRBJ1-2, the V gene TRBV12-2; the D call of TRBD1 is as the table states it, not checked on the DNA. TRBV12-2 is given as a pseudogene. CDR3 length: 13 amino acids. The CDR3 DNA reads as TGTGCAAGTCGTCTGACAGGGGGCAATGGCTACACCTTC. This sequence encodes CASRLTGGNGYTF.

The chain recombines TRBV6-4 with TRBJ1-4, with D perhaps matching TRBD1 (5 bases). Deletions cut 4 bases from V and 8 bases from J, with 17 bases between. Germline V CDR1 and CDR2: MRHNA, SNTAGT. The CDR3 spans 15 residues. The CDR3 region is CASSAEFGGGEKLFF. The CDR3 DNA follows: TGTGCCAGCAGTGCAGAGTTTGGGGGAGGCGAAAAACTGTTTTTT.

The chain carries TRBV6-4 and TRBJ1-1; a weak D match, TRBD1 (5 bases). CDR1 and CDR2 from the germline V gene are MRHNA and SNTAGT. V was shortened by 3 bases and J by 3 bases, with 8 bases between the two germline ends. The CDR3 is made up of 13 amino acids. For the CDR3, the DNA is TGTGCCAGCAGTGAAACAGGATACACTGAAGCTTTCTTT. It codes for CASSETGYTEAFF.

CDR3 in DNA: TGTGCCAGTAGTATCGACAGGGGCGGGGAAACTGAAGCTTTCTTT. This sequence encodes CASSIDRGGETEAFF. This chain connects TRBV19 to TRBJ1-1, with 8 bases aligning to TRBD1. Germline V CDR1 and CDR2: LNHDA, SQIVND (reference sequence). V lost 3 bases, J lost 5 bases, and 8 bases stayed unmatched. This CDR3 contains 15 residues.

The chain has TRBV7-9 and TRBJ2-7, with D tentatively TRBD2 (6 bases). The germline V gene has CDR1 SEHNR and CDR2 FQNEAQ (reference sequence). Trimming stripped 0 bases from V and 2 bases from J, with 11 bases between. This CDR3 has 15 residues. The CDR3 spells CASSLAPGETYEQYF. For the CDR3, the DNA is TGTGCCAGCAGCTTAGCCCCGGGAGAAACCTACGAGCAGTACTTC.

This chain links TRBV28 with TRBJ1-1; TRBD1 agrees at 9 bases. The V gene end was trimmed by 5 bases and the J gene end by 11 bases; junction bases not matched to a gene: 9. There are 13 residues in the CDR3. CDR1 and CDR2 from the germline V gene are MDHEN and SYDVKM. The CDR3 coding sequence is TGTGCCAGCAGTCCCCCAACAGGGGGCTCGGCTTTCTTT. It is translated as CASSPPTGGSAFF.

The rearrangement joins TRBV18 to TRBJ1-4; D might be TRBD1 (5 bases). Per germline, CDR1 KGHSH and CDR2 LQKENI. The CDR3 extends over 16 amino acids. V was pared by 3 bases and J by 4 bases, with 15 bases between. DNA for the CDR3: TGTGCCAGCTCACCCCGAGGAGGGCAGGGTAATGAAAAACTGTTTTTT. Encoded protein: CASSPRGGQGNEKLFF.

The rearrangement links TRBV5-1 to TRBJ2-7, with TRBD1 matching over 7 bases. V dropped 4 bases and J dropped 4; count of bases not matched to a gene: 11. Per the germline V gene, CDR1 is SGHRS and CDR2 is YFSETQ. CDR3 length equals 15 residues. The CDR3 spells CASSPYPGQTYEQYF. The CDR3 DNA is TGCGCCAGCAGCCCGTACCCGGGACAGACTTACGAGCAGTACTTC. The variable domain in full, with the rest retrieved from reference TRBV5-1 and TRBJ2-7, is KAGVTQTPRYLIKTRGQQVTLSCSPISGHRSVSWYQQTPGQGLQFLFEYFSETQRNKGNFPGRFSGRQFSNSRSEMNVSTLELGDSALYLCASSPYPGQTYEQYFGPGTRLTVT.

The CDR3 DNA is TGTGCCAGCAGCGGTCATAGCAATCAGCCCCAGCATTTT. Its translation is CASSGHSNQPQHF. V is TRBV6-1 and J is TRBJ1-5; no definite D call. The CDR3 covers 13 residues. CDR1 and CDR2 from the germline V gene are MNHNS and SASEGT. Trimming removed 6 bases at V and 0 bases at J, with 6 bases between.

The chain employs TRBV13 and TRBJ1-2, with no clear D. The CDR3 sequence is 16 residues long. CDR1 is PRHDT, CDR2 FYEKMQ, per germline (reference sequence). Trimming shortened V by 5 bases and J by 4 bases, and 20 bases separated the two germline ends. The CDR3 spells CASSSLHTELSYGYTF. The CDR3 DNA reads as TGTGCCAGCAGCAGCTTACATACGGAGTTGAGCTATGGCTACACCTTC.

The chain uses TRBV7-2 and TRBJ2-7; TRBD1 aligns across 7 bases. V was pared by 5 bases and J by 1 base, with 8 bases of the junction left unmatched. This CDR3 region has 15 residues. From germline, CDR1 is SGHTA and CDR2 FQGNSA. CDR3 sequence (DNA): TGTGCCAGCAGCCCAGGGGGTGGCGGATCCTACGAGCAGTACTTC. This codes for CASSPGGGGSYEQYF.

The CDR3 nucleotides read TGTGCCAGCAGACTCACAGAAAACTATGGCTACACCTTC. This codes for CASRLTENYGYTF. The V and J genes are TRBV6-5 and TRBJ1-2; D gene ambiguous. V lost 6 bases, J lost 2 bases, and 10 bases lay in between. Per the germline V gene, CDR1 is MNHEY and CDR2 is SVGAGI. The CDR3 has 13 amino acids.

V usage is TRBV2 and J usage is TRBJ2-7; tentatively, D is TRBD2 (6 bases). Deletions cut 6 bases from V and 5 bases from J, with 17 bases between. This CDR3 has 14 amino acids. The V gene's germline CDR1 is SNHLY and CDR2 FYNNEI. This chain's CDR3 is CASSVRDSSDEQYF. The CDR3 nucleotides read TGTGCCAGCAGCGTTCGGGACTCTTCGGACGAGCAGTACTTC.

This chain connects TRBV28 to TRBJ1-6; no reliable D call. In germline, CDR1 is MDHEN, CDR2 SYDVKM. This CDR3 has 14 residues. V shed 2 bases and J shed 8 bases, with 10 bases lying between them. CDR3 nucleotide sequence: TGTGCCAGCAGTTTAGTTCGTAACTATTCACCCCTCCACTTT. Protein sequence: CASSLVRNYSPLHF.

The J gene is TRBJ2-7, the V gene TRBV11-2; D is unclear. The CDR3 is made up of 13 amino acids. Looked up from germline, CDR1 is SGHAT and CDR2 is FQNNGV. The germline V and J ends were trimmed by 2 bases and 3 bases, with 8 bases remaining between them. The CDR3 region is CASSLTEDYEQYF. The CDR3 coding sequence is TGTGCCAGCAGCTTAACAGAAGACTACGAGCAGTACTTC.

The rearrangement joins TRBV6-1 to TRBJ2-1; 8 bases align to TRBD1. Germline loops: CDR1 MNHNS, CDR2 SASEGT. This CDR3 comprises 14 residues. Losses at the gene ends were 5 bases for V and 4 bases for J; bases not matched to a gene: 4. CDR3: CASSQRDRYNEQFF. In DNA, the CDR3 is TGTGCCAGCAGTCAACGGGACAGGTACAATGAGCAGTTCTTC.

This rearrangement joins TRBV5-8 to TRBJ2-7; 7 bases fit TRBD2. Germline assignment: CDR1 SGHTS and CDR2 YDEGEE. This CDR3 is 15 amino acids long. V shed 1 base, J shed 7 bases, and the junction held 11 bases outside the gene matches. For the CDR3, the DNA is TGTGCCAGCAGCTTGTATCGGGGAGGGCTGGGGGAGCAGTACTTC. Its protein product is CASSLYRGGLGEQYF. Full variable domain (missing parts from reference TRBV5-8 and TRBJ2-7): EAGVTQSPTHLIKTRGQQATLRCSPISGHTSVYWYQQALGLGLQFLLWYDEGEERNRGNFPPRFSGRQFPNYSSELNVNALELEDSALYLCASSLYRGGLGEQYFGPGTRLTVT.

The chain has TRBV7-6 and TRBJ2-1, with 10 bases that match TRBD2. This CDR3 is built from 18 residues. Per germline, CDR1 SGHVS and CDR2 FNYEAQ. Losses at the gene ends were 5 bases for V and 6 bases for J; bases not matched to a gene: 16. The CDR3 reads CASSLTGPQREGRNEQFF. For the CDR3, the DNA is TGTGCCAGCAGCCTAACCGGGCCCCAGCGGGAGGGCCGCAATGAGCAGTTCTTC. The full variable domain, rest sourced from reference TRBV7-6 and TRBJ2-1, is GAGVSQSPRYKVTKRGQDVALRCDPISGHVSLYWYRQALGQGPEFLTYFNYEAQQDKSGLPNDRFSAERPEGSISTLTIQRTEQRDSAMYRCASSLTGPQREGRNEQFFGPGTRLTVL.

Here the CDR3 DNA reads TGCAGCGTGGCGGGACAGGGGAACTACGAGCAGTACTTC. This translates into CSVAGQGNYEQYF. The chain carries TRBV29-1 and TRBJ2-7, with 10 bases fitting TRBD1. Per the germline V gene, CDR1 is SQVTM and CDR2 is ANQGSEA. The ends lost 6 bases at V and 3 bases at J; junction bases unmatched: 5. The length of the CDR3 is 13 residues.